This T cell receptor beta chain emerged from a study of blood T cells in healthy people across ages. Study findings and constraints: No conclusive comparison of naive versus antigen-experienced cells was possible with unsorted PBMCs. Donor CMV infection status was unknown, possibly confounding age-related changes in expanded clonotypes. Across the age range, TCR beta diversity per million T cells fell in a roughly linear way.

This clonotype was observed a few times. Its antigen is currently unknown. Investigators took about 9.2 milliliters of peripheral blood from every donor. Primed by a sample-barcoded 5' primer and a J-beta primer mix, a second PCR proceeded for about 6 to 12 cycles. TCRdb redid the calling of the 5' RACE reads with MiXCR, one entry per CDR3 protein. This sample has 700,000 to 800,000 distinct CDR3 sequences, with around 46% found just once. Germline CDR1 reads MNHEY; CDR2 reads SVGEGT. Trimming cost V 8 bases and J 4 bases, with 11 bases left between them. The CDR3 sequence is 12 residues long. Sequenced sample: blood. V usage is TRBV6-2 or TRBV6-3 and J usage is TRBJ1-2; no firm D call. This sequence originates from an older woman in good health. This chain's CDR3 is CASAKAPYGYTF. CDR3 in DNA: TGTGCCAGCGCCAAGGCTCCCTATGGCTACACCTTC.